The rows below give T cell receptor beta chains drawn from one sample of a study of graft-versus-host responses after intestinal transplantation. These TCRs are of unknown antigen specificity. Method: immunoSEQ multiplex PCR; TCRdb's copy keeps in-frame clones and lacks some. The data show some 110,000 clones, 93% seen once. The material was unstimulated CD8+ T cells sorted from spleen or lymph node cells, obtained before transplant. The receptors shown here come from a human donor who was the organ donor for an intestinal transplant. Each CDR3 is given with its conserved first and last residue. Fields, in order: V gene, J gene, D gene, clone size, CDR3 protein, CDR3 DNA. The D gene is left open where the match is weak. Clone size is given for some rows only: seen once, a few or many times, or a class if the clone is expanded.

V gene: TRBV4-3
J gene: TRBJ2-6
D gene: .
clone size: .
CDR3 protein: CASSQDGGAGANVLTF
CDR3 DNA: TGCGCCAGCAGCCAAGATGGGGGCGCTGGGGCCAACGTCCTGACTTTC

V gene: TRBV4-1
J gene: TRBJ1-4
D gene: .
clone size: .
CDR3 protein: CASSQGATNEKLFF
CDR3 DNA: TGCGCCAGCAGCCAAGGGGCAACTAATGAAAAACTGTTTTTT

V gene: TRBV2
J gene: TRBJ2-5
D gene: TRBD2
clone size: .
CDR3 protein: CASSRPLSLAGARETQYF
CDR3 DNA: TGTGCCAGCAGTAGACCTTTAAGTCTAGCGGGAGCTCGGGAGACCCAGTACTTC

V gene: TRBV7-2
J gene: TRBJ2-2
D gene: .
clone size: .
CDR3 protein: CASSSGPYTGELFF
CDR3 DNA: TGTGCCAGCAGCTCCGGACCCTACACCGGGGAGCTGTTTTTT

V gene: TRBV19
J gene: TRBJ2-1
D gene: .
clone size: .
CDR3 protein: CASSMGHLSSYNEQFF
CDR3 DNA: TGTGCCAGTAGTATGGGCCACCTGAGCTCCTACAATGAGCAGTTCTTC

V gene: TRBV4-2
J gene: TRBJ2-7
D gene: .
clone size: .
CDR3 protein: CASSQERGNNYEQYF
CDR3 DNA: TGTGCCAGCAGCCAAGAGCGGGGCAACAACTACGAGCAGTACTTC

V gene: TRBV27
J gene: TRBJ2-7
D gene: TRBD1
clone size: .
CDR3 protein: CASSLTGGYEQYF
CDR3 DNA: TGTGCCAGCAGCCTGACAGGGGGGTACGAGCAGTACTTC

V gene: TRBV30
J gene: TRBJ2-3
D gene: .
clone size: .
CDR3 protein: CAWSSVGTDTQYF
CDR3 DNA: TGTGCCTGGAGTTCTGTGGGCACAGATACGCAGTATTTT

V gene: TRBV6-5
J gene: TRBJ1-5
D gene: .
clone size: few
CDR3 protein: CASSYSGARSQPQHF
CDR3 DNA: TGTGCCAGCAGTTACTCAGGGGCCAGAAGTCAGCCCCAGCATTTT

V gene: TRBV5-4
J gene: TRBJ1-2
D gene: TRBD1
clone size: .
CDR3 protein: CASTGTGKDGYTF
CDR3 DNA: TGTGCCAGCACCGGGACAGGGAAGGATGGCTACACCTTC

V gene: TRBV7-2
J gene: TRBJ2-4
D gene: TRBD2
clone size: .
CDR3 protein: CASPPRLAGLAKNIQYF
CDR3 DNA: TGTGCCAGCCCGCCCCGACTAGCGGGATTAGCCAAAAACATTCAGTACTTC

V gene: TRBV9
J gene: TRBJ2-1
D gene: .
clone size: .
CDR3 protein: CASSVADGQQFF
CDR3 DNA: TGTGCCAGCAGCGTAGCTGACGGCCAGCAGTTCTTC

V gene: TRBV15
J gene: TRBJ1-1
D gene: TRBD1
clone size: once
CDR3 protein: CATSSLRTGRLAFF
CDR3 DNA: TGTGCCACCAGCAGCTTACGGACAGGGAGATTAGCCTTCTTT

V gene: TRBV14
J gene: TRBJ1-1
D gene: TRBD1
clone size: .
CDR3 protein: CASSSYRGRSAEAFF
CDR3 DNA: TGTGCCAGCAGCTCATACAGGGGGCGTAGCGCTGAAGCTTTCTTT

V gene: TRBV11-2
J gene: TRBJ1-6
D gene: .
clone size: .
CDR3 protein: CASSPLRHPHFSYNSPLHF
CDR3 DNA: TGTGCCAGCAGTCCTCTCAGACACCCACATTTCTCCTATAATTCACCCCTCCACTTT

V gene: TRBV5-8
J gene: TRBJ1-5
D gene: TRBD1
clone size: once
CDR3 protein: CASSPKTGVLLQPQHF
CDR3 DNA: TGTGCCAGCAGCCCCAAAACAGGGGTCTTACTTCAACCCCAGCATTTT

V gene: TRBV6-1
J gene: TRBJ2-5
D gene: .
clone size: .
CDR3 protein: CASSEGGRQGQETQYF
CDR3 DNA: TGTGCCAGCAGTGAAGGGGGAAGGCAGGGGCAAGAGACCCAGTACTTC

V gene: TRBV7-6
J gene: TRBJ2-3
D gene: .
clone size: .
CDR3 protein: CASSLRTAGIDTQYF
CDR3 DNA: TGTGCCAGCAGCTTAAGGACAGCCGGGATAGATACGCAGTATTTT

V gene: TRBV30
J gene: TRBJ2-3
D gene: .
clone size: .
CDR3 protein: CAWSFGGRTDTQYF
CDR3 DNA: TGTGCCTGGAGTTTCGGGGGGCGGACAGATACGCAGTATTTT

V gene: TRBV5-4
J gene: TRBJ1-2
D gene: .
clone size: .
CDR3 protein: CASSRPRDLNYGYTF
CDR3 DNA: TGTGCCAGCAGCCGACCACGGGACTTAAACTATGGCTACACCTTC

V gene: TRBV28
J gene: TRBJ2-1
D gene: .
clone size: .
CDR3 protein: CASSLAGEQFF
CDR3 DNA: TGTGCCAGCAGTTTAGCGGGTGAGCAGTTCTTC

V gene: TRBV11-2
J gene: TRBJ2-5
D gene: TRBD2
clone size: .
CDR3 protein: CASSPASGRATETQYF
CDR3 DNA: TGTGCCAGCAGCCCAGCTAGCGGGAGGGCCACAGAGACCCAGTACTTC

V gene: TRBV13
J gene: TRBJ2-3
D gene: .
clone size: .
CDR3 protein: CASSLGGVAAFTDTQYF
CDR3 DNA: TGTGCCAGCAGCTTAGGCGGGGTAGCGGCTTTCACAGATACGCAGTATTTT

V gene: TRBV5-4
J gene: TRBJ1-5
D gene: TRBD1
clone size: .
CDR3 protein: CASSLQGAGQPQHF
CDR3 DNA: TGTGCCAGCAGCTTACAGGGGGCTGGGCAGCCCCAGCATTTT

V gene: TRBV5-1
J gene: TRBJ2-7
D gene: TRBD1
clone size: .
CDR3 protein: CASSSAPRDRAYEQYF
CDR3 DNA: TGCGCCAGCAGCTCAGCACCTCGGGACAGAGCCTACGAGCAGTACTTC

V gene: TRBV27
J gene: TRBJ1-5
D gene: .
clone size: .
CDR3 protein: CASSLDSNQPQHF
CDR3 DNA: TGTGCCAGCAGTTTAGACAGCAATCAGCCCCAGCATTTT

V gene: TRBV6-5
J gene: TRBJ2-1
D gene: .
clone size: .
CDR3 protein: CASSQGWEQFF
CDR3 DNA: TGTGCCAGCAGCCAGGGTTGGGAGCAGTTCTTC

V gene: TRBV6-1
J gene: TRBJ1-1
D gene: .
clone size: .
CDR3 protein: CASSEARGANTEAFF
CDR3 DNA: TGTGCCAGCAGTGAAGCGCGGGGGGCGAACACTGAAGCTTTCTTT

V gene: TRBV7-6
J gene: TRBJ2-1
D gene: .
clone size: .
CDR3 protein: CASSLRWGYYNEQFF
CDR3 DNA: TGTGCCAGCAGCTTACGGTGGGGCTACTACAATGAGCAGTTCTTC

V gene: TRBV6-5
J gene: TRBJ2-6
D gene: .
clone size: .
CDR3 protein: CASRPDVGGANVLTF
CDR3 DNA: TGTGCCAGCAGGCCTGATGTGGGTGGGGCCAACGTCCTGACTTTC

V gene: TRBV19
J gene: TRBJ1-2
D gene: .
clone size: .
CDR3 protein: CASSPGPYGYTF
CDR3 DNA: TGTGCCAGTAGTCCGGGCCCATATGGCTACACCTTC

V gene: TRBV7-9
J gene: TRBJ2-5
D gene: TRBD2
clone size: .
CDR3 protein: CASSFGLAEETQYF
CDR3 DNA: TGTGCCAGCAGCTTTGGGCTAGCGGAAGAGACCCAGTACTTC

V gene: TRBV15
J gene: TRBJ1-1
D gene: .
clone size: .
CDR3 protein: CATSDYEGKAEAFF
CDR3 DNA: TGTGCCACCAGCGATTACGAGGGGAAGGCTGAAGCTTTCTTT

V gene: TRBV4-1
J gene: TRBJ2-1
D gene: TRBD2
clone size: .
CDR3 protein: CASSDSGRAGEQFF
CDR3 DNA: TGCGCCAGCAGCGATAGCGGGAGGGCGGGTGAGCAGTTCTTC

V gene: TRBV11-3
J gene: TRBJ2-4
D gene: .
clone size: .
CDR3 protein: CASSSRSGLAKNIQYF
CDR3 DNA: TGTGCCAGCAGCTCCCGTAGCGGCCTAGCCAAAAACATTCAGTACTTC

V gene: TRBV5-4
J gene: TRBJ2-7
D gene: .
clone size: .
CDR3 protein: CASSLGDGGAYEQYF
CDR3 DNA: TGTGCCAGCAGCCTGGGGGACGGCGGGGCCTACGAGCAGTACTTC

V gene: TRBV7-6
J gene: TRBJ2-3
D gene: .
clone size: .
CDR3 protein: CASSLVGPRTDTQYF
CDR3 DNA: TGTGCCAGCAGCTTAGTGGGACCGCGCACAGATACGCAGTATTTT

V gene: TRBV5-4
J gene: TRBJ1-2
D gene: .
clone size: .
CDR3 protein: CASSPGQGIFGYTF
CDR3 DNA: TGTGCCAGCAGCCCGGGGCAGGGGATTTTTGGCTACACCTTC

V gene: TRBV19
J gene: TRBJ2-5
D gene: TRBD2
clone size: .
CDR3 protein: CASSMTSGQETQYF
CDR3 DNA: TGTGCCAGTAGTATGACTAGCGGCCAAGAGACCCAGTACTTC

V gene: TRBV5-6
J gene: TRBJ2-7
D gene: TRBD2
clone size: .
CDR3 protein: CASSWSLAGADEQYF
CDR3 DNA: TGTGCCAGCAGCTGGTCACTAGCGGGAGCGGACGAGCAGTACTTC

V gene: TRBV4-1
J gene: TRBJ1-1
D gene: .
clone size: once
CDR3 protein: CASSQDFPGEEWDTEAFF
CDR3 DNA: TGCGCCAGCAGCCAAGATTTCCCAGGGGAGGAGTGGGACACTGAAGCTTTCTTT

V gene: TRBV7-8
J gene: TRBJ1-5
D gene: .
clone size: .
CDR3 protein: CASSPRPAGSNQPQHF
CDR3 DNA: TGTGCCAGCAGCCCGCGGCCTGCCGGGAGCAATCAGCCCCAGCATTTT

V gene: TRBV4-3
J gene: TRBJ2-4
D gene: .
clone size: .
CDR3 protein: CASSQVELAKNIQYF
CDR3 DNA: TGCGCCAGCAGCCAAGTTGAGCTAGCCAAAAACATTCAGTACTTC

V gene: TRBV27
J gene: TRBJ2-3
D gene: .
clone size: once
CDR3 protein: CASSLQDPRDTQYF
CDR3 DNA: TGTGCCAGCAGTTTACAGGATCCCCGAGATACGCAGTATTTT

V gene: TRBV4-1
J gene: TRBJ1-1
D gene: .
clone size: .
CDR3 protein: CASSTGNTEAFF
CDR3 DNA: TGCGCCAGCAGCACTGGGAACACTGAAGCTTTCTTT

V gene: TRBV5-1
J gene: TRBJ2-1
D gene: .
clone size: .
CDR3 protein: CASSSQDKNNEQFF
CDR3 DNA: TGCGCCAGCAGCTCTCAGGACAAGAACAATGAGCAGTTCTTC

V gene: TRBV9
J gene: TRBJ1-4
D gene: .
clone size: .
CDR3 protein: CASSPHAGRSEKLFF
CDR3 DNA: TGTGCCAGCAGCCCTCACGCCGGCCGCAGCGAAAAACTGTTTTTT

V gene: TRBV11-3
J gene: TRBJ1-1
D gene: .
clone size: .
CDR3 protein: CASSHGGGMVKMNTEAFF
CDR3 DNA: TGTGCCAGCAGCCACGGGGGGGGCATGGTTAAGATGAACACTGAAGCTTTCTTT

V gene: TRBV4-1
J gene: TRBJ2-2
D gene: TRBD2
clone size: .
CDR3 protein: CASSQGGGGELFF
CDR3 DNA: TGCGCCAGCAGCCAAGGGGGGGGCGGGGAGCTGTTTTTT

V gene: TRBV7-9
J gene: TRBJ1-5
D gene: TRBD1
clone size: .
CDR3 protein: CASSLGQGAGPQHF
CDR3 DNA: TGTGCCAGCAGCCTAGGACAGGGGGCAGGGCCCCAGCATTTT

V gene: TRBV7-6
J gene: TRBJ1-4
D gene: .
clone size: .
CDR3 protein: CASSLEAGEGEKLFF
CDR3 DNA: TGTGCCAGCAGCTTAGAGGCAGGGGAAGGGGAAAAACTGTTTTTT

V gene: TRBV30
J gene: TRBJ2-7
D gene: TRBD2
clone size: .
CDR3 protein: CAWSVGTSATYEQYF
CDR3 DNA: TGTGCCTGGAGTGTCGGGACTAGCGCGACCTACGAGCAGTACTTC

V gene: TRBV6-6
J gene: TRBJ1-1
D gene: .
clone size: .
CDR3 protein: CASSYFQYTEAFF
CDR3 DNA: TGTGCCAGCAGTTACTTTCAGTACACTGAAGCTTTCTTT

V gene: TRBV4-2
J gene: TRBJ1-5
D gene: .
clone size: .
CDR3 protein: CASSPQPGGVRQPQHF
CDR3 DNA: TGTGCCAGCAGCCCTCAACCTGGGGGCGTTCGTCAGCCCCAGCATTTT

V gene: TRBV27
J gene: TRBJ1-5
D gene: .
clone size: .
CDR3 protein: CASSFSFGKPQHF
CDR3 DNA: TGTGCCAGCAGTTTTTCATTCGGGAAGCCCCAGCATTTT

V gene: TRBV6-5
J gene: TRBJ1-1
D gene: .
clone size: few
CDR3 protein: CASSYSLGGWTEAFF
CDR3 DNA: TGTGCCAGCAGTTACTCGTTGGGGGGCTGGACTGAAGCTTTCTTT

V gene: TRBV12-1
J gene: TRBJ2-1
D gene: .
clone size: .
CDR3 protein: CASSFELAGDLGNNEQFF
CDR3 DNA: TGTGCCAGCAGCTTTGAACTAGCGGGAGACCTGGGGAACAATGAGCAGTTCTTC

V gene: TRBV11-2
J gene: TRBJ2-1
D gene: TRBD2
clone size: .
CDR3 protein: CASSLDWTSGRFYNEQFF
CDR3 DNA: TGTGCCAGCAGCTTAGATTGGACTAGCGGGAGGTTTTACAATGAGCAGTTCTTC

V gene: TRBV30
J gene: TRBJ1-3
D gene: .
clone size: .
CDR3 protein: CAWRGDRDTIYF
CDR3 DNA: TGTGCCTGGAGAGGGGATAGGGACACCATATATTTT

V gene: TRBV12-5
J gene: TRBJ2-2
D gene: .
clone size: .
CDR3 protein: CASGPAGPRGGELFF
CDR3 DNA: TGTGCTAGTGGTCCGGCAGGGCCAAGAGGCGGGGAGCTGTTTTTT